A selection of T cell receptor beta chains follows, all from one sample in a study of Graves' ophthalmopathy and Graves' hyperthyroidism. TCRdb redid the calling of the multiplex PCR reads with MiXCR, one entry per CDR3 protein. The sample comprises about 16,000 distinct CDR3 sequences, 46% of which are singletons, and about 25% rests with the top ten. The sample comprised peripheral blood. The receptor set was obtained from a woman in her thirties or forties with stable Graves' hyperthyroidism. The CDR3 runs from the conserved cysteine through the conserved F or W. A D gene is named only where the DNA matches it firmly. The size of a clone is reported for some rows only, either as once, few or many, or as a class for expanded clones.

j_gene | abundance | v_gene | d_gene | CDR3aa | CDR3nt
TRBJ2-1 | few | TRBV20-1 | TRBD2 | CSARDSASGSPNEQFF | TGCAGTGCTAGAGATTCCGCTAGCGGGAGTCCCAATGAGCAGTTCTTC
TRBJ1-5 | few | TRBV7-2 | NA | CASSFPGNQPQHF | TGTGCCAGCAGCTTCCCAGGTAATCAGCCCCAGCATTTT
TRBJ2-5 | NA | TRBV2 | NA | CASTGKETQYF | TGTGCCAGCACGGGGAAAGAGACCCAGTACTTC
TRBJ1-5 | NA | TRBV3-1 | NA | CASSQDVGGNQPQHF | TGTGCCAGCAGCCAAGATGTAGGGGGCAATCAGCCCCAGCATTTT
TRBJ2-1 | medium-sized | TRBV29-1 | NA | CSVDFGRTFF | TGCAGCGTTGATTTCGGTAGAACGTTCTTC
TRBJ1-4 | many | TRBV19 | TRBD1 | CASASGTGGATNEKLFF | TGTGCCAGCGCCTCCGGGACAGGGGGTGCAACTAATGAAAAACTGTTTTTT
TRBJ1-4 | NA | TRBV7-8 | NA | CASSLVETDSEKLFF | TGTGCCAGCAGCTTAGTGGAGACGGACTCGGAAAAACTGTTTTTT
TRBJ2-3 | NA | TRBV25-1 | NA | CASRDDSDTQYF | TGTGCCAGCAGAGATGATTCGGATACGCAGTATTTT
TRBJ2-5 | NA | TRBV2 | TRBD1 | CASSGTGEGQETQYF | TGTGCCAGCAGTGGGACAGGGGAAGGCCAAGAGACCCAGTACTTC
TRBJ2-7 | once | TRBV5-1 | NA | CASSLGADYEQYF | TGCGCCAGCAGCTTGGGCGCGGACTACGAGCAGTACTTC
TRBJ1-2 | NA | TRBV10-3 | NA | CAPPRVRPGYTF | TGTGCCCCCCCACGGGTAAGGCCTGGCTACACCTTC
TRBJ1-1 | many | TRBV7-9 | NA | CASSLALQGRTEAFF | TGTGCCAGCAGCTTAGCCCTACAGGGTAGGACTGAAGCTTTCTTT
TRBJ2-3 | NA | TRBV20-1 | NA | CSAELDFSDTQYF | TGCAGTGCTGAATTGGACTTCTCAGATACGCAGTATTTT
TRBJ1-2 | many | TRBV12-3/TRBV12-4 | TRBD1 | CASSLGQRNYGYTF | TGTGCCAGCAGTTTGGGACAGAGAAACTATGGCTACACCTTC
TRBJ1-1 | medium-sized | TRBV7-2 | NA | CASSPGAFF | TGTGCCAGCAGCCCAGGAGCTTTCTTT
TRBJ2-3 | NA | TRBV5-4 | NA | CASWLAGTDTQYF | TGTGCCAGCTGGCTAGCAGGCACAGATACGCAGTATTTT
TRBJ1-5 | NA | TRBV7-2 | NA | CASSLWVNQPQHF | TGTGCCAGCAGCTTATGGGTTAATCAGCCCCAGCATTTT
TRBJ2-5 | few | TRBV27 | NA | CASSPGQTRRAQYF | TGTGCCAGCAGTCCGGGACAGACTAGGAGGGCCCAGTACTTC
TRBJ1-3 | NA | TRBV29-1 | TRBD1 | CSVRTGGNTIYF | TGCAGCGTGAGGACAGGAGGGAACACCATATATTTT
TRBJ2-2 | NA | TRBV11-3 | TRBD2 | CVSSLAAGGTGELVF | TGTGTCAGCAGCTTAGCGGCGGGAGGCACCGGGGAGCTGGTTTTT
TRBJ1-1 | many | TRBV7-2 | NA | CASSPWLGSHTEAFF | TGTGCCAGCAGCCCGTGGTTAGGATCGCACACTGAAGCTTTCTTT
TRBJ1-5 | medium-sized | TRBV2 | TRBD1 | CASGVEEGANQPQHF | TGTGCCAGCGGGGTCGAAGAGGGGGCAAATCAGCCCCAGCATTTT
TRBJ2-3 | many | TRBV7-3 | TRBD1 | CASSTATGGPDTQYF | TGTGCCAGCAGCACCGCGACAGGGGGGCCAGATACGCAGTATTTT
TRBJ1-1 | NA | TRBV18 | NA | CASSPQGTEAFF | TGTGCCAGCTCACCCCAGGGCACTGAAGCTTTCTTT
TRBJ1-1 | NA | TRBV20-1 | TRBD1 | CSARDTRTGRTEAFF | TGCAGTGCTAGAGATACGAGGACAGGGAGGACTGAAGCTTTCTTT
TRBJ2-7 | few | TRBV20-1 | NA | CSASSASRLYEQYF | TGCAGTGCTAGCAGTGCTTCGAGGTTGTACGAGCAGTACTTC
TRBJ1-1 | NA | TRBV19 | NA | CASSFGGYTEAYF | TGTGCCAGTAGTTTCGGGGGCTACACTGAAGCTTACTTT
TRBJ2-4 | many | TRBV7-2 | TRBD2 | CASSLGGASVIQYF | TGTGCCAGCAGCCTCGGGGGGGCGTCAGTCATTCAGTACTTC
TRBJ1-4 | medium-sized | TRBV7-8 | NA | CASSLGQGREKLFF | TGTGCCAGCAGCTTAGGCCAGGGGAGGGAAAAACTGTTTTTT
TRBJ2-2 | many | TRBV12-3/TRBV12-4 | NA | CASLGAGELFF | TGTGCCAGCCTAGGGGCCGGGGAGCTGTTTTTT
TRBJ1-1 | few | TRBV6-5 | TRBD1 | CASRGGWTGSEAFF | TGTGCCAGCAGGGGAGGGTGGACAGGTTCTGAAGCTTTCTTT
TRBJ1-5 | NA | TRBV2 | NA | CASSGQREDQPQHF | TGTGCCAGCAGTGGTCAGAGAGAAGATCAGCCCCAGCATTTT
TRBJ2-5 | few | TRBV29-1 | NA | CSVETRQETQYF | TGCAGCGTTGAGACAAGACAAGAGACCCAGTACTTC
TRBJ1-6 | NA | TRBV4-3 | NA | CASSQGVQANSPLHF | TGCGCCAGCAGCCAAGGGGTTCAGGCTAATTCACCCCTCCACTTT
TRBJ2-5 | NA | TRBV2 | NA | CASTDQGTTQPQYF | TGTGCCAGCACGGATCAGGGGACGACGCAGCCCCAGTACTTC
TRBJ2-1 | NA | TRBV5-5 | NA | CASSLGPSSYNEQFF | TGTGCCAGCAGCTTGGGACCTTCCTCCTACAATGAGCAGTTCTTC
TRBJ1-2 | few | TRBV5-6 | NA | CASREDDRDYGYTF | TGTGCCAGCAGGGAGGATGACAGAGACTATGGCTACACCTTC
TRBJ2-1 | NA | TRBV7-7 | NA | CASSFGSSSYNEQFF | TGTGCTAGCAGCTTTGGCTCGAGCTCCTACAATGAGCAGTTCTTC
TRBJ2-2 | medium-sized | TRBV24-1 | NA | CATSDLSQGDTGELFF | TGTGCCACCAGTGATTTGAGCCAGGGCGACACCGGGGAGCTGTTTTTT
TRBJ2-3 | medium-sized | TRBV10-2 | NA | CASSDGDTQYF | TGCGCCAGCAGTGACGGAGATACGCAGTATTTT
TRBJ2-7 | NA | TRBV7-9 | NA | CASSPGGLSISSYEQYF | TGTGCCAGCAGTCCCGGAGGCCTATCGATTAGCTCCTACGAGCAGTATTTC
TRBJ2-1 | medium-sized | TRBV20-1 | NA | CSATEQYEQFF | TGCAGTGCTACCGAGCAGTATGAGCAGTTCTTC
TRBJ2-1 | many | TRBV19 | NA | CASSIQGSTYNEQFF | TGTGCCAGTAGTATTCAGGGGTCGACCTACAATGAGCAGTTCTTC
TRBJ1-5 | many | TRBV20-1 | TRBD1 | CSAKVDTGGNQPQHF | TGCAGTGCTAAAGTTGATACAGGGGGCAATCAGCCCCAGCATTTT
TRBJ1-3 | NA | TRBV20-1 | NA | CSARLGATGNTIYF | TGCAGTGCTAGGCTGGGGGCGACTGGAAACACCATATATTTT
TRBJ1-5 | NA | TRBV10-3 | TRBD1 | CAISESGQGFQPQHF | TGTGCCATCAGTGAGTCGGGACAGGGATTCCAGCCCCAGCATTTT
TRBJ1-1 | many | TRBV20-1 | NA | CSASRSRGGMNTEAFF | TGCAGTGCTAGTCGAAGTCGGGGGGGGATGAACACTGAAGCTTTCTTT
TRBJ2-3 | NA | TRBV9 | NA | CASSPFTGVDGDTQYF | TGTGCCAGCTCACCATTCACGGGGGTTGATGGAGATACGCAGTATTTT
TRBJ2-2 | NA | TRBV20-1 | TRBD2 | CSARVLAGGQPGELFF | TGCAGTGCTAGAGTCCTAGCGGGGGGGCAGCCCGGGGAGCTGTTTTTT
TRBJ1-6 | NA | TRBV27 | TRBD1 | CASSLSGTATVPLHF | TGTGCCAGCAGTTTATCCGGGACAGCGACAGTGCCCCTCCACTTT
TRBJ2-5 | few | TRBV12-3/TRBV12-4 | TRBD2 | CASSPHLAGDTGETQYF | TGTGCCAGCAGTCCCCACTTAGCGGGAGACACCGGGGAGACCCAGTACTTC
TRBJ1-6 | many | TRBV9 | NA | CASSAVQGWNSPLHF | TGTGCCAGCAGCGCAGTTCAGGGTTGGAATTCACCCCTCCACTTT
TRBJ2-2 | NA | TRBV24-1 | NA | CATSRTDYTGELFF | TGTGCCACCTCAAGGACAGACTACACCGGGGAGCTGTTTTTT